This T cell receptor (beta chain) was found in a study of regulatory T cells in long-lasting Graves disease. Study findings and constraints: It was in persistent disease that TRBV28, TRBJ1-2 and TRBJ2-5 were favored. Less diverse TCR repertoires were seen in persistent Graves' patients than in newly diagnosed ones.

iRepertoire HTBI primers and Arm-PCR of CDR3 regions built TCR beta libraries. Each CDR3 protein gets one entry after TCRdb re-called the multiplex PCR reads with MiXCR. In the table there are hundreds of thousands of distinct CDR3 sequences, roughly 15% of which are singletons. This clonotype was recorded many times. The antigen remains undetermined. This CDR3 has 14 residues. Germline V gives CDR1 DFQATT, CDR2 SNEGSKA (reference sequence). V was pared by 0 bases and J by 2 bases, with 11 bases between. Documented time point: newly diagnosed GD, antithyroid drugs for less than 3 months. The TCR library was prepared using RNA isolated from PBMCs. Recruitment took place at an endocrinology department in Xi'an, China. The sample was also reused in another study, on T cells in Graves' hyperthyroidism and ophthalmopathy. Per that study: In making diagnoses, clinical symptoms, serum thyroxine and TRAb, thyroid ultrasound and orbital computed tomography were all used.

This receptor was obtained from a woman aged 25 to 39 with Graves disease. The chain recombines TRBV20-1 with TRBJ2-7; no clear D gene. The specimen was peripheral blood mononuclear cells (PBMCs), collected at new diagnosis, from a patient treated with antithyroid drugs. In nucleotides, the CDR3 is TGCAGTGCTAGAGATGACTTGGATCCCTACGAGCAGTACTTC. Translated, it gives CSARDDLDPYEQYF.